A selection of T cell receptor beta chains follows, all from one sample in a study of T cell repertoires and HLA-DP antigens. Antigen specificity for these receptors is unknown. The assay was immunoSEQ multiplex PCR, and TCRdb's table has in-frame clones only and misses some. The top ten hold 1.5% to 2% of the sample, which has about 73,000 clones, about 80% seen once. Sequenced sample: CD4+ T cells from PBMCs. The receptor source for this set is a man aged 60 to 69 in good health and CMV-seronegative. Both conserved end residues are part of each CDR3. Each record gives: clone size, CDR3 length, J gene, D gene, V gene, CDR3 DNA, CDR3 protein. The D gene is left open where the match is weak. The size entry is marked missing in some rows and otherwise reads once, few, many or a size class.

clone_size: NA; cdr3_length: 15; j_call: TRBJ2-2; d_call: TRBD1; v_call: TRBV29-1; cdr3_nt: TGCAGCGTTCGTGGGCAGGGGGTATCAACCGGGGAGCTGTTTTTT; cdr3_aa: CSVRGQGVSTGELFF
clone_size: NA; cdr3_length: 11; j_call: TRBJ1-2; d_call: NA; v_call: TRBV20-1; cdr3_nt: TGCAGTGTAGGGCAAGCCACTGGCTACACCTTC; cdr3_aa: CSVGQATGYTF
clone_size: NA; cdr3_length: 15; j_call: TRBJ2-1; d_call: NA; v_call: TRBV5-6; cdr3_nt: TGTGCCAGCAGCTCGGCCGGGCGGGCCTACAATGAGCAGTTCTTC; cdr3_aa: CASSSAGRAYNEQFF
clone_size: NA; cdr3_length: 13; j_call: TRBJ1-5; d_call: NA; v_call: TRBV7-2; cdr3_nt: TGTGCCAGCAGCTCGGATATAGCTGGGGCCCAGCATTTT; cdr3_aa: CASSSDIAGAQHF
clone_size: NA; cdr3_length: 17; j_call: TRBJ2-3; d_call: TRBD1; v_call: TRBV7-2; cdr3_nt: TGTGCCAGCAGCTTAGCGCGGACAGGGGTCCCCACAGATACGCAGTATTTT; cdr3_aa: CASSLARTGVPTDTQYF
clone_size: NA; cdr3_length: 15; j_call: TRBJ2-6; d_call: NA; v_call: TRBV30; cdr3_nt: TGTGCCTGGAGTTATGGGGGGTCTGGGGCCAACGTCCTGACTTTC; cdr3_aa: CAWSYGGSGANVLTF
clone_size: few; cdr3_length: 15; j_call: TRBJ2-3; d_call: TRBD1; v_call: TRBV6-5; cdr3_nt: TGTGCCAGCAGTTACTGGGGACAGGACACAGATACGCAGTATTTT; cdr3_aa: CASSYWGQDTDTQYF
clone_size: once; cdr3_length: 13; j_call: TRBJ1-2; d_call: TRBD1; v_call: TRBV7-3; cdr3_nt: TGTGCCAGCAGCCCTACAGGGGCCTATGGTTACACCTTC; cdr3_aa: CASSPTGAYGYTF
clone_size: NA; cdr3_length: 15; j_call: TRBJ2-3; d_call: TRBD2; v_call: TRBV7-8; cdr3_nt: TGTGCCAGCAGCTCATTCGGTAGCGGGAGGCATACGCAGTATTTT; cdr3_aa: CASSSFGSGRHTQYF
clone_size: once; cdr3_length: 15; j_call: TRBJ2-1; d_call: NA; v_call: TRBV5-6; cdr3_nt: TGTGCCAGCAGCTGGGGCCCCAGCTCCTACAATGAGCAGTTCTTC; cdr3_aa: CASSWGPSSYNEQFF
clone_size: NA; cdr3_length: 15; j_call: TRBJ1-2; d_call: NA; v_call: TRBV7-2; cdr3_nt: TGTGCCAGCAGCTCCCTAATTCCCAGGGGAGGTGGCTACACCTTC; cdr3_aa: CASSSLIPRGGGYTF
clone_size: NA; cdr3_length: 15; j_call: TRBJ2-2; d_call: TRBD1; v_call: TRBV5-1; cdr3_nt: TGCGCCAGCAGCGACGACAGGGGCGGCACCGGGGAGCTGTTTTTT; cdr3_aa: CASSDDRGGTGELFF
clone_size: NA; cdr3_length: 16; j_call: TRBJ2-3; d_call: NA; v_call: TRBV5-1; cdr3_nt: TGCGCCAGCAGCTTGGCCTCGGGAGCGGGCACAGATACGCAGTATTTT; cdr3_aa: CASSLASGAGTDTQYF
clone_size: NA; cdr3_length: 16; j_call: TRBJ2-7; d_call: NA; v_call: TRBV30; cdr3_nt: TGTGCCTGGAGTATCCCCGGGACTCTGAGCTCCTACGAGCAGTACTTC; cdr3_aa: CAWSIPGTLSSYEQYF
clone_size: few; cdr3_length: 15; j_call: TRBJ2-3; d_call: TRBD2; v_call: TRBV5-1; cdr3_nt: TGCGCCAGCAGCGCCACTAGCGGGGGGGCGGATACGCAGTATTTT; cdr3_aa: CASSATSGGADTQYF
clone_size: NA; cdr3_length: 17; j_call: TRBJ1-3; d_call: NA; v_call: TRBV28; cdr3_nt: TGTGCCAGCAGCCCGGTAGGCGGCATAGGCTCTGGAAACACCATATATTTT; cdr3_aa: CASSPVGGIGSGNTIYF
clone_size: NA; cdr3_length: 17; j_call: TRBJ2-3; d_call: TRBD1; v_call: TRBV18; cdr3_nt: TGTGCCAGCTCACCTGGTGTCGGCACAGGGGGTCGGGATACGCAGTATTTT; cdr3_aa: CASSPGVGTGGRDTQYF
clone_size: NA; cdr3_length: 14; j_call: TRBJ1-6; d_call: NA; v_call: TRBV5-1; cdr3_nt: TGCGCCAGCAGCTTGGGTGATACTAATTCACCCCTCCACTTT; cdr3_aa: CASSLGDTNSPLHF
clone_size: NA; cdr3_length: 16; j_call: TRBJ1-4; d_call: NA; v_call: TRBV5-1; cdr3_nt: TGCGCCAGCAGCTTGGGCGACCGAGGGGAGAATGAAAAACTGTTTTTT; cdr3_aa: CASSLGDRGENEKLFF
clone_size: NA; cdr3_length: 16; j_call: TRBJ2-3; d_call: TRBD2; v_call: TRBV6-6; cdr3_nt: TGTGCCAGCAGTTACGGTAGCGGGAGGGCCGCAGATACGCAGTATTTT; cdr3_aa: CASSYGSGRAADTQYF
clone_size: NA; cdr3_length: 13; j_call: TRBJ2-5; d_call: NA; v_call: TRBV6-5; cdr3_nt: TGTGCCAGCGCCAGGGACCTCCAAGAGACCCAGTACTTC; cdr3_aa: CASARDLQETQYF
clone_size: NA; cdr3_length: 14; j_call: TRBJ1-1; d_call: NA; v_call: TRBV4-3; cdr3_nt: TGCGCCAGCAGCGCGGGGCAGGAGAACACTGAAGCTTTCTTT; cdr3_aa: CASSAGQENTEAFF
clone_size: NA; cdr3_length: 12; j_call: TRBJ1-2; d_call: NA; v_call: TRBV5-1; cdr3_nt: TGCGCCAGCCCGGACAGTAACTATGGCTACACCTTC; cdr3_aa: CASPDSNYGYTF
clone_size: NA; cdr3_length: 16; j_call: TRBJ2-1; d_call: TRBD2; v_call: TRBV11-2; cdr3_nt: TGTGCCAGCAGCCCGGGAACGACTAGCGGGAGAAGTGAGCAGTTCTTC; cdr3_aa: CASSPGTTSGRSEQFF
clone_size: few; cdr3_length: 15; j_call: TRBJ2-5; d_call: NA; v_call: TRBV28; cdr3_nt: TGTGCCAGCAGCCCCGGACAGCTTGAGCAAGAGACCCAGTACTTC; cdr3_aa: CASSPGQLEQETQYF
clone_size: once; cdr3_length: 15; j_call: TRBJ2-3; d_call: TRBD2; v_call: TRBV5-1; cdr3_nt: TGCGCCAGCAGCTTGTTAGCGGGGGGCACAGATACGCAGTATTTT; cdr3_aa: CASSLLAGGTDTQYF
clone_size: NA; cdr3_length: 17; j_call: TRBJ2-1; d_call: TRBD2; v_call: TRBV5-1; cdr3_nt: TGCGCCAGCAGTTGGGGGACTAGCGGGGTTACCAACAATGAGCAGTTCTTC; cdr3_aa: CASSWGTSGVTNNEQFF
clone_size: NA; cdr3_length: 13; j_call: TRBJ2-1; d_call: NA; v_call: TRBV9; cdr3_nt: TGTGCCAGCAGCGTGGCGCACAGGGATGAGCAGTTCTTC; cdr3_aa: CASSVAHRDEQFF
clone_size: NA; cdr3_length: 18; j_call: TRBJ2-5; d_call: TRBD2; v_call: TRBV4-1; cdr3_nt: TGCGCCAGCAGCCAAGGGACTAGCGGGGGGTTGGGGGAGGAGACCCAGTACTTC; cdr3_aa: CASSQGTSGGLGEETQYF
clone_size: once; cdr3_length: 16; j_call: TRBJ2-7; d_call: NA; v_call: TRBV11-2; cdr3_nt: TGTGCCAGCAGCTTAGGGATTGGGACGGATGCCTACGAGCAGTACTTC; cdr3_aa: CASSLGIGTDAYEQYF
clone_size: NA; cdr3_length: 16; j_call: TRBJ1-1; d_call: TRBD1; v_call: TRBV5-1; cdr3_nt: TGCGCCAGCAGCCTCGGTTACACAGGGGAAGTCACTGAAGCTTTCTTT; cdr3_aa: CASSLGYTGEVTEAFF
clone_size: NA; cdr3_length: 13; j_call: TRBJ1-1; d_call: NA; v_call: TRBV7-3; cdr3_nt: TGTGCCAGCAGCACCGGACAGAACACTGAAGCTTTCTTT; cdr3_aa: CASSTGQNTEAFF
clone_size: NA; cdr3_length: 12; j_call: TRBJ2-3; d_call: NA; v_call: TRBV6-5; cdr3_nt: TGTGCCAGCAGTTCTTGGGGAGATACGCAGTATTTT; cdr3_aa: CASSSWGDTQYF
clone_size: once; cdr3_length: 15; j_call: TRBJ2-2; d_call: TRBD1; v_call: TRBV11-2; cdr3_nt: TGTGCCAGCAGCGCTCACAGGGGACGCACCGGGGAGCTGTTTTTT; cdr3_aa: CASSAHRGRTGELFF
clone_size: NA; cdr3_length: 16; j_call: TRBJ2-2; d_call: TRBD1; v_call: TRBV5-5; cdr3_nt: TGTGCCAGCAACCGGGACAGGGGGATGATAACCGGGGAGCTGTTTTTT; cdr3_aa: CASNRDRGMITGELFF
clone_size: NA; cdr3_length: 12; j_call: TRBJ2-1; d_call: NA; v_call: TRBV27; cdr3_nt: TGTGCCAGCAATCCGGGGTGGAGTGAGCAGTTCTTC; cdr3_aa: CASNPGWSEQFF
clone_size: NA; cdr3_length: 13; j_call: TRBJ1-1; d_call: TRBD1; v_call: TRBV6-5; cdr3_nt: TGTGCCAGCAGTTCTCCGGGACAGGGTGAAGCTTTCTTT; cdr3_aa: CASSSPGQGEAFF
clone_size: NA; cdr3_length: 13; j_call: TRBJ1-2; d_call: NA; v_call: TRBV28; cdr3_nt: TGTGCCAGCACTATACACAGGGAGTATGGCTACACCTTC; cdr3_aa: CASTIHREYGYTF
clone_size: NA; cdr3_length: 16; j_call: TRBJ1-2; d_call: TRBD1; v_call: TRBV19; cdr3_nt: TGTGCCAGTAGTATCGCCCAGGGGGTGAGAATTTATGGCTACACCTTC; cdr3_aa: CASSIAQGVRIYGYTF
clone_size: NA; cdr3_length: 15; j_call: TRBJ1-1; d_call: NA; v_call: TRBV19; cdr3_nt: TGTGCCAGTAGTATAGGACAAGGACCAAACACTGAAGCTTTCTTT; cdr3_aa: CASSIGQGPNTEAFF
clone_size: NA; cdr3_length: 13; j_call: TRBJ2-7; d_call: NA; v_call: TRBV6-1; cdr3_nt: TGTGCCAGCACAAGGACAGAGACCTACGAGCAGTACTTC; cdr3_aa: CASTRTETYEQYF
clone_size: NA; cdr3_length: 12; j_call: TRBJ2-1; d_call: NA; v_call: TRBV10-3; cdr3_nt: TGTGCCATGGGGGGCGGATACAATGAGCAGTTCTTC; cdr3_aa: CAMGGGYNEQFF
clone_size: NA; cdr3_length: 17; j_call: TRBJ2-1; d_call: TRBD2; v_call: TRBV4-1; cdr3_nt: TGCGCCAGCAGCCAAGGCCGGACTAGCGGGGATTCCAATGAGCAGTTCTTC; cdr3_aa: CASSQGRTSGDSNEQFF
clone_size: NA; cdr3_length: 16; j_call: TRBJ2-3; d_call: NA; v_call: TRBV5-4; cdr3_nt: TGTGCCAGCAGCTTCGATACTGACTTTAGCACAGATACGCAGTATTTT; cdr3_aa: CASSFDTDFSTDTQYF
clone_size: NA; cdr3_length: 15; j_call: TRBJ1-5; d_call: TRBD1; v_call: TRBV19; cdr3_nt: TGTGCCAGTAGTTCCGGGACAGGGAGTTATCAGCCCCAGCATTTT; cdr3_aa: CASSSGTGSYQPQHF
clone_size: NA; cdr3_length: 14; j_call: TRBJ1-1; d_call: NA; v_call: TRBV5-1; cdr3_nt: TGCGCCAGCAGCCCCCAAGTCGGGAACACTGAAGCTTTCTTT; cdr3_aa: CASSPQVGNTEAFF
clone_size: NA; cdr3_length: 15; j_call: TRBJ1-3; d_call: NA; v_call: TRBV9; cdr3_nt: TGTGCCAGCAGCCCCGAGACATCCCAGGGGAACACCATATATTTT; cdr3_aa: CASSPETSQGNTIYF
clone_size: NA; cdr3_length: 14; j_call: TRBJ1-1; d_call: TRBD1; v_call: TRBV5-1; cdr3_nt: TGCGCCAGCAGCTTGACAGGGGGAGACACTGAAGCTTTCTTT; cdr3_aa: CASSLTGGDTEAFF
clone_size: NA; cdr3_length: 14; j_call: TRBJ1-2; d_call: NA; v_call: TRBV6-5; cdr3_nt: TGTGCCAGCAGCCGGGACATAGCTAACTATGGCTACACCTTC; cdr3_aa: CASSRDIANYGYTF